This record covers a single TCR beta chain. Compared with germline, one end of the junction differs, possibly owing to a read error. The data were obtained in a study of T cells in Graves' hyperthyroidism and ophthalmopathy. Uncontrolled infection, other autoimmune disease, pregnancy or lactation led to exclusion. Researchers amplified the TCR beta CDR3 regions from RNA transcripts. Researchers ran a first-round RT-PCR on the TCR CDR3 using the HTBI primer set. MiXCR, applied by TCRdb to the multiplex PCR reads, yields one record per CDR3 protein. Of hundreds of thousands of distinct CDR3 sequences in the sample, roughly 37% were seen once. The source is a man between 18 and 35 years old with Graves' hyperthyroidism. Input material: blood.

The CDR3 nucleotides read TGCGCAAGCAGCTTGGGGGGCCGCCCGGCCTTC. It specifies CASSLGGRPAF. V usage is TRBV5-1 and J usage is TRBJ1-2, with D possibly matching TRBD1 (6 bases). Per the germline V gene, CDR1 is SGHRS and CDR2 is YFSETQ. The CDR3 is 11 amino acids.